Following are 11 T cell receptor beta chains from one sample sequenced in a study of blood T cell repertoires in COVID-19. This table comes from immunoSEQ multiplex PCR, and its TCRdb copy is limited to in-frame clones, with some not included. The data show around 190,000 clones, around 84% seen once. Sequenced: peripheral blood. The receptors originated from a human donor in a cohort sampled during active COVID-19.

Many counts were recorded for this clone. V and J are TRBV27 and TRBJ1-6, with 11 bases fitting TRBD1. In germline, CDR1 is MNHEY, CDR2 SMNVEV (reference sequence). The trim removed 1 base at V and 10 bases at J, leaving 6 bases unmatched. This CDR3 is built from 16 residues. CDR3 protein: CASSLYGTGGLSPLHF. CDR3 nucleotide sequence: TGTGCCAGCAGTTTATATGGGACAGGGGGACTCTCACCCCTCCACTTT.

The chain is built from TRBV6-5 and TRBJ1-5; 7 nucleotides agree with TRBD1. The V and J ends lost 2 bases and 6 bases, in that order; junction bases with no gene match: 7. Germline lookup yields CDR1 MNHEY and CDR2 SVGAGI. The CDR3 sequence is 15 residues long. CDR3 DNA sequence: TGTGCCAGCAGTTACCAGGGGGGCTCGGGTCAGCCCCAGCATTTT. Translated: CASSYQGGSGQPQHF.

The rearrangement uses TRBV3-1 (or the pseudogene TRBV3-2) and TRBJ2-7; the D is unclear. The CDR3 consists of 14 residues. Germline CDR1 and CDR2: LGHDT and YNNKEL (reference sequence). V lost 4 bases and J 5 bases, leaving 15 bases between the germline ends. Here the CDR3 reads CASSPHGRLHEQYF. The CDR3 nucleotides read TGTGCCAGCAGCCCCCACGGCAGGCTCCACGAGCAGTACTTC.

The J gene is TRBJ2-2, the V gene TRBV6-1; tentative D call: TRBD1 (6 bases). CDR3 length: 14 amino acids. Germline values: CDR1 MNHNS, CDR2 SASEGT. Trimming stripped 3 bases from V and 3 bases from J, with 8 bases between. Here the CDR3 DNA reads TGTGCCAGCAGTGAGGACAGATACACCGGGGAGCTGTTTTTT. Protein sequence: CASSEDRYTGELFF.

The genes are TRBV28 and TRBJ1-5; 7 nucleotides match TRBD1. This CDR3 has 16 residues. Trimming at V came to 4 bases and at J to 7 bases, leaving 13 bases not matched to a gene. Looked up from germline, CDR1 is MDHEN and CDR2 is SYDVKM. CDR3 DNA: TGTGCCAGCAGTTCTTCAAGACAGGGAATAAGGCAGCCCCAGCATTTT. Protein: CASSSSRQGIRQPQHF.

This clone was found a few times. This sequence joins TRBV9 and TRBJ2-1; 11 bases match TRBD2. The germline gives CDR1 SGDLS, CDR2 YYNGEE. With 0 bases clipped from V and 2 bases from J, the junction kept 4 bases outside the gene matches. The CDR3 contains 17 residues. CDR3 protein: CASSVGTSGFPYNEQFF. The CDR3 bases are TGTGCCAGCAGCGTAGGGACTAGCGGGTTCCCCTACAATGAGCAGTTCTTC. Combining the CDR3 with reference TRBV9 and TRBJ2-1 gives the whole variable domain DSGVTQTPKHLITATGQRVTLRCSPRSGDLSVYWYQQSLDQGLQFLIQYYNGEERAKGNILERFSAQQFPDLHSELNLSSLELGDSALYFCASSVGTSGFPYNEQFFGPGTRLTVL.

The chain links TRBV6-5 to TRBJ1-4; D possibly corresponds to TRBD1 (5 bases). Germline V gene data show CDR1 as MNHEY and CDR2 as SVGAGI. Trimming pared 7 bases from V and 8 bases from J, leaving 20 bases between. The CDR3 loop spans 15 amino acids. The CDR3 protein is CASTPTTVRREKLFF. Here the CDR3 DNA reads TGTGCCAGCACCCCCACGACAGTCAGACGAGAAAAACTGTTTTTT.

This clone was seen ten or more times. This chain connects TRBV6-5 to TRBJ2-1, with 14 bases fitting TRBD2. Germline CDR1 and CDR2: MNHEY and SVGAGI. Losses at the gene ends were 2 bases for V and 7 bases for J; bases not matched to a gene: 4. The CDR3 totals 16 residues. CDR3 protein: CASSYTGLAGGNEQFF. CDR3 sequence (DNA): TGTGCCAGCAGTTACACAGGACTAGCGGGAGGAAATGAGCAGTTCTTC.

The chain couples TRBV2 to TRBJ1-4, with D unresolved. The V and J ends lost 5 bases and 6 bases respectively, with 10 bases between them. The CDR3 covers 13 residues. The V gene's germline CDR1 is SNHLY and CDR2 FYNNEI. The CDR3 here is CASSPGTYEKLFF. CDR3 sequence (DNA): TGTGCCAGCAGTCCGGGAACCTATGAAAAACTGTTTTTT. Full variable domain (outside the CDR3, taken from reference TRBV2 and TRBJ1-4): EPEVTQTPSHQVTQMGQEVILRCVPISNHLYFYWYRQILGQKVEFLVSFYNNEISEKSEIFDDQFSVERPDGSNFTLKIRSTKLEDSAMYFCASSPGTYEKLFFGSGTQLSVL.

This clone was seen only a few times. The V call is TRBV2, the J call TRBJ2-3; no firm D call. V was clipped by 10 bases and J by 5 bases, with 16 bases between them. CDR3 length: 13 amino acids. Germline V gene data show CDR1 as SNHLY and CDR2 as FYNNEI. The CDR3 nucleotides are TGTGCCACCAACCCGCTCCGAGGAGATACGCAGTATTTT. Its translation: CATNPLRGDTQYF.

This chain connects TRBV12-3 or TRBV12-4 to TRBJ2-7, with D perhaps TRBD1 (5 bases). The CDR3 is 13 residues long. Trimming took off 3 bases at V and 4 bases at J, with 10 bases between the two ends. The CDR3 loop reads CASSFQGKYEQYF. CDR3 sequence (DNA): TGTGCCAGCAGTTTTCAGGGAAAGTACGAGCAGTACTTC.